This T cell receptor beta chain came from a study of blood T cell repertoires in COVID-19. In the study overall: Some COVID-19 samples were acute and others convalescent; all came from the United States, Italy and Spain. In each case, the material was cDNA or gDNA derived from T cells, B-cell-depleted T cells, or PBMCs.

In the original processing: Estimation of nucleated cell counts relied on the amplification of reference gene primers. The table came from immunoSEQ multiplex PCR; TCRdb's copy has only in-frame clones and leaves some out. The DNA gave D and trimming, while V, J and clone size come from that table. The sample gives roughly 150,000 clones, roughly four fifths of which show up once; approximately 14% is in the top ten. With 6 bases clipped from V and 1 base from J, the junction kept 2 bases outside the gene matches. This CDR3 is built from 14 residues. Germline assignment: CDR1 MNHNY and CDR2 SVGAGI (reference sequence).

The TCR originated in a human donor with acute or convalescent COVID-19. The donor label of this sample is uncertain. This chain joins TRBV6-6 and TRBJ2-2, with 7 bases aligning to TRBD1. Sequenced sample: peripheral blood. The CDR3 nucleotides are TGTGCCAGCAGCACAGGGGTGAACACCGGGGAGCTGTTTTTT. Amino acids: CASSTGVNTGELFF.